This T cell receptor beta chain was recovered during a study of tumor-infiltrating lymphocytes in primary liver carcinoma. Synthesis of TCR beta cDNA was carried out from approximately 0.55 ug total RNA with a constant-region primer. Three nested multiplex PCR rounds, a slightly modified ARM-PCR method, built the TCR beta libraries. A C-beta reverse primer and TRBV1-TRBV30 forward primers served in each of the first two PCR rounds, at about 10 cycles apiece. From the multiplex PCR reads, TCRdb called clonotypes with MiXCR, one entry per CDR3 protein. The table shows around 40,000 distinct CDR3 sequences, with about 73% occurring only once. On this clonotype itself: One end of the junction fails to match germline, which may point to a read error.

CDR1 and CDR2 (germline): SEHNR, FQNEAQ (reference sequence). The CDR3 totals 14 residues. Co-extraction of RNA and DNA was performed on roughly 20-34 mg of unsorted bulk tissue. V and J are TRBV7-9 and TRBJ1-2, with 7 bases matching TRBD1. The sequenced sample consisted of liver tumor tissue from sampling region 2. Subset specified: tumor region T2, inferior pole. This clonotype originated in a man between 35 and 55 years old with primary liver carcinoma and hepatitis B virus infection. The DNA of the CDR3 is TGTACCAGTAGATGGGGCAGGGGGTTTCATGGCTACACCTTC. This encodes CTSRWGRGFHGYTF.